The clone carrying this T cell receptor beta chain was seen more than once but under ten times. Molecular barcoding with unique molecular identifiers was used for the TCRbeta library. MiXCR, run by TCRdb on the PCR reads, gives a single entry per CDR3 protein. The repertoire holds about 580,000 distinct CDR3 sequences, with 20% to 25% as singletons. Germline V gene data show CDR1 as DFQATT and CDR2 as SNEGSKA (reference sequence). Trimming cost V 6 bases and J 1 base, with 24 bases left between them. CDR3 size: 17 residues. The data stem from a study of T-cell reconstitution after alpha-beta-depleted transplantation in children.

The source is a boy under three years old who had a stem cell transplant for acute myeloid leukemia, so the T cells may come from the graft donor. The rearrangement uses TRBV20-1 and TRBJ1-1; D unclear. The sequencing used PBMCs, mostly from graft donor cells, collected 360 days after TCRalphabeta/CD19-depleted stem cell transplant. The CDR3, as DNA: TGCAGTGCCAAAAGCGCTCGAGGGTTCTGGAAGAACACTGAAGCTTTCTTT. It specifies CSAKSARGFWKNTEAFF.